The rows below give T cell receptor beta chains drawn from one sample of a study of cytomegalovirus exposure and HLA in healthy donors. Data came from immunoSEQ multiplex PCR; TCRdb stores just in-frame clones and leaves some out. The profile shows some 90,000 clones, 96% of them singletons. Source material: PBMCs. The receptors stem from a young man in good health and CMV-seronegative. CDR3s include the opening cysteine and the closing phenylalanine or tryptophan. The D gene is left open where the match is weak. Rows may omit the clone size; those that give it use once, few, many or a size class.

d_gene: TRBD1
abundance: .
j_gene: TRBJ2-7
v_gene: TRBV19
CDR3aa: CASRKGQGPYEQYF
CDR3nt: TGTGCCAGTAGAAAGGGACAGGGTCCCTACGAGCAGTACTTC

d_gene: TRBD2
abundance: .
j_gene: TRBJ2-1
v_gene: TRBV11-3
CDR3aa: CASSFSGRRYNEQFF
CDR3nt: TGTGCCAGCAGTTTTAGCGGGAGGCGGTACAATGAGCAGTTCTTC

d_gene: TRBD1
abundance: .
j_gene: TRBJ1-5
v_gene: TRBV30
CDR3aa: CAWGDRSNQPQHF
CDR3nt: TGTGCCTGGGGGGACAGGAGTAATCAGCCCCAGCATTTT

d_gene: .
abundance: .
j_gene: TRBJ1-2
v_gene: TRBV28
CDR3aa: CASQIRGFDYGYTF
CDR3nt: TGTGCCAGCCAAATCAGGGGATTTGACTATGGCTACACCTTC

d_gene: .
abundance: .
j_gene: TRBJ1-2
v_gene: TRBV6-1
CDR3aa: CASKRSTYGYTF
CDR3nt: TGTGCCAGCAAGCGCAGCACCTATGGCTACACCTTC

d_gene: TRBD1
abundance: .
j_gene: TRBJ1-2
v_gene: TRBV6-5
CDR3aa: CASSYHPTTGGYGYTF
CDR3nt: TGTGCCAGCAGTTACCACCCAACGACAGGGGGCTATGGCTACACCTTC

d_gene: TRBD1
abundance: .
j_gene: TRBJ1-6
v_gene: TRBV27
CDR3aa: CASSWGTGGGNSPLHF
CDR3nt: TGTGCCAGCAGTTGGGGTACAGGGGGCGGCAATTCACCCCTCCACTTT

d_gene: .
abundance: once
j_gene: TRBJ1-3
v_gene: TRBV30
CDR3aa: CAWPTGLGNTIYF
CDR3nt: TGTGCCTGGCCAACAGGGTTAGGAAACACCATATATTTT

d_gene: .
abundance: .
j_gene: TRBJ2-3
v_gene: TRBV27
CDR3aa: CASSFERPNLDTQYF
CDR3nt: TGTGCCAGCAGTTTCGAGCGGCCGAATTTGGATACGCAGTATTTT

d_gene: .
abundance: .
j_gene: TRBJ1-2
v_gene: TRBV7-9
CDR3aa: CASTDPRGAIHGYTF
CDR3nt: TGTGCCAGCACCGATCCACGGGGAGCGATCCATGGCTACACCTTC

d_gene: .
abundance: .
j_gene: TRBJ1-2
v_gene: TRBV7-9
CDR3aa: CASSLPAGTYGYTF
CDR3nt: TGTGCCAGCAGCTTACCCGCGGGGACCTATGGCTACACCTTC

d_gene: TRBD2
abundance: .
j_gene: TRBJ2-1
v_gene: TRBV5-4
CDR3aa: CGAGGRNEQFF
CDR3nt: TGTGGAGCGGGAGGGCGGAATGAGCAGTTCTTC

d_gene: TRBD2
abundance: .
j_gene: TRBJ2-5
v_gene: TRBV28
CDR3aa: CASSLGASGRETQYF
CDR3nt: TGTGCCAGCAGTTTGGGGGCTAGCGGGAGAGAGACCCAGTACTTC

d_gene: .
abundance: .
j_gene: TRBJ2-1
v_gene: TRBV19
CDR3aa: CASRDQGYDNEQFF
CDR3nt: TGTGCCAGTAGAGATCAGGGCTACGACAATGAGCAGTTCTTC

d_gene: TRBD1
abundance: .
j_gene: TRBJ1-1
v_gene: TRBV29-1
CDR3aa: CSVERGQGIPLNTEAFF
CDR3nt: TGCAGCGTTGAACGGGGACAGGGCATACCGTTGAACACTGAAGCTTTCTTT

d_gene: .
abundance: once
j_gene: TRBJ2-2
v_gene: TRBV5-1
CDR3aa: CASSYTWPGELFF
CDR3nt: TGCGCCAGCAGCTACACATGGCCCGGGGAGCTGTTTTTT

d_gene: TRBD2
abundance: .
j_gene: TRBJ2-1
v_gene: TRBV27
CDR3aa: CASTKSGSSYNEQFF
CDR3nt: TGTGCCAGCACCAAAAGCGGGAGCTCCTACAATGAGCAGTTCTTC